These 23 T cell receptor delta chains originate from one sample sequenced in a study of gamma-delta chains in newborns, infants, children. TCRdb re-called the reads with CATT. The sample includes some 3,900 delta-chain clones, about 4.3% of them seen just once. Sequencing used blood. Receptors were obtained from a child who was a newborn, infant or young child, either healthy, febrile or measles-vaccinated (not recorded which).

For this clone: This may stem from a read error, because a much larger clone lies one nucleotide away. The identical CDR3 is also encoded by other nucleotide sequences in the sample. V and J are TRDV2 and TRDJ3; tentative D call: TRDD3 (6 bases). Trimming shortened V by 3 bases and J by 3 bases, and 29 bases separated the two germline ends. This CDR3 has 22 amino acids. Germline V lookup: CDR1 GEAIGNYY, CDR2 EKD. CDR3 region: CACDPILGDTHFMNWDTRQMFF. Here the CDR3 DNA reads TGTGCCTGTGACCCCATACTGGGCGATACGCATTTTATGAACTGGGACACCCGACAGATGTTTTTC.

This clone has more than one count but fewer than ten. A much larger clone lies a single base off, so this may be a read error. This chain links TRDV2 with TRDJ1, with 7 positions matching TRDD3. The CDR3 extends over 14 amino acids. V dropped 0 bases and J dropped 3; count of bases not matched to a gene: 3. CDR1 GEAIGNYY and CDR2 EKD come from the germline V gene. The CDR3 loop is CACDTLGASDKLIF. The CDR3 DNA reads as TGTGCCTGTGACACCCTGGGGGCTTCCGATAAACTCATCTTT.

About this clone itself: A much larger clone is a single base away; this may be a read error. This sample also contains other DNA sequences that code for the same CDR3. This chain links TRDV2 with TRDJ1; 13 positions agree with TRDD3. The V gene's germline CDR1 is GEAIGNYY and CDR2 EKD. The CDR3 is 18 residues long. CDR3 DNA sequence: TGTGCCTGTGACTCTCTTACTGGGGGATACGAGACATCCGATAAACTCATTTTT. Translation: CACDSLTGGYETSDKLIF.

This clone showed up just a few times. This chain connects TRDV2 to TRDJ1; D remains unclear. The germline V gene has CDR1 GEAIGNYY and CDR2 EKD. V was cut by 3 bases and J by 0 bases, with 10 bases left in between. The CDR3 runs to 14 residues. The CDR3 reads CACDSVLYTDKLIF. CDR3 nucleotides: TGTGCCTGTGACTCAGTACTTTACACCGATAAACTCATCTTT.

As to this clone: A much larger clone sits a single nucleotide away, making a read error possible. This sequence joins TRDV2 and TRDJ1; 9 bases align to TRDD3. Per the germline V gene, CDR1 is GEAIGNYY and CDR2 is EKD. With V trimmed by 0 bases and J by 0 bases, 13 bases remained unmatched. CDR3 size: 19 residues. CDR3 DNA: TGTGCCTGTGACACCGTACCGGCCACTGGGGGAGCCTACACCGATAAACTCATCTTT. As protein: CACDTVPATGGAYTDKLIF.

About this clone: Given a much more abundant clone one base away, this may be a read error. V usage is TRDV2 and J usage is TRDJ1; D is uncertain. The CDR3 length is 15 residues. The ends were cut back, 2 bases at V and 4 bases at J, with 16 bases in the middle. From germline, CDR1 is GEAIGNYY and CDR2 EKD. The CDR3 here is CACDSLTPRVDKLIF. As DNA, the CDR3 is TGTGCCTGTGACAGTCTAACCCCAAGGGTCGATAAACTCATCTTT.

In its sample, this clone is medium-sized. The sample carries other DNA sequences with the same CDR3. The V call is TRDV2, the J call TRDJ1, with 7 bases identical to TRDD3. Germline values: CDR1 GEAIGNYY, CDR2 EKD. The CDR3 runs to 15 residues. The junction had 5 bases not matched to a gene; V was cut back by 0 bases and J by 2 bases. In DNA form, the CDR3 reads TGTGCCTGTGACACCGCTGGGGGTTGGACCGATAAACTCATCTTT. Translation gives CACDTAGGWTDKLIF.

About this clone: Since a much larger clone is just one base distant, this may be a read error. This rearrangement joins TRDV2 to TRDJ1, with 13 nucleotides matching TRDD3. Germline loops: CDR1 GEAIGNYY, CDR2 EKD. The CDR3 loop spans 18 amino acids. DNA for the CDR3: TGTGCCTGTGAGTCCCTCGGTACTGGGGGATACGTCACCGATAAACTCACCTTT. Protein sequence: CACESLGTGGYVTDKLTF.

Worth noting for this clone: One base away lies a much larger clone, so this may be a sequencing read error. V and J are TRDV2 and TRDJ1, with 10 bases lining up with TRDD3. Germline V gene lookup returns CDR1 GEAIGNYY and CDR2 EKD. The CDR3 has 17 amino acids. CDR3 sequence: CACDTLGDKLNPDKLTF. The DNA of the CDR3 is TGTGCCTGTGACACCCTGGGGGATAAGCTTAATCCCGATAAACTCACCTTT.

This clone rates as medium-sized (0.01 to 0.1%). The chain employs TRDV2 and TRDJ1; tentatively, D is TRDD3 (5 bases). This CDR3 region has 15 residues. Germline assignment: CDR1 GEAIGNYY and CDR2 EKD. Trimming left V 0 bases short and J 10 bases short, with 20 bases between. CDR3 amino acids: CACDTVGLGGSALIF. CDR3 in DNA: TGTGCCTGTGACACCGTGGGGTTAGGGGGGTCCGCACTCATCTTT.

With regard to this clone: Being one base from a much bigger clone, this may be a read error. V and J are TRDV2 and TRDJ1; 9 bases map to TRDD3. The CDR3 is made up of 18 amino acids. Germline V gene data show CDR1 as GEAIGNYY and CDR2 as EKD. The J segment lost 0 bases and the V segment lost 3 bases, leaving 13 bases of the junction unmatched. For the CDR3, the DNA is TGTGCCTGTGACCCCATTACTGGGGGAAACCCTTACACCGATAAACTCATCTTT. It is translated as CACDPITGGNPYTDKLIF.

Judged by abundance, this clone is large. This chain links TRDV2 with TRDJ1; D may be TRDD2 (5 bases). The CDR3 totals 18 residues. Trimming cost V 0 bases and J 0 bases, with 19 bases left between them. Germline loops: CDR1 GEAIGNYY, CDR2 EKD. DNA for the CDR3: TGTGCCTGTGACACCGTGGCCCCTTCGGGGTTCTACACCGATAAACTCATCTTT. Translating it yields CACDTVAPSGFYTDKLIF.

This clone was observed a handful of times. This may come from a read error, since a much larger clone is one base off. V and J are TRDV2 and TRDJ1, with a tentative D call TRDD3 (6 bases). V was cut by 4 bases and J by 0 bases, with 23 bases left in between. The CDR3 has 18 residues. The germline V gene has CDR1 GEAIGNYY and CDR2 EKD. CDR3 sequence (DNA): TGTGCCTGTGATTCCTTGGGGGCTCCAAACAATTACACCGATAAACTCATCTTT. It translates to CACDSLGAPNNYTDKLIF.

This clone has more than one count but fewer than ten. A clone one base away is much larger, so this may be a read error. The chain employs TRDV2 and TRDJ1; TRDD3 matches 7 bases. The CDR3 sequence is 17 residues long. Germline assignment: CDR1 GEAIGNYY and CDR2 EKD. V lost 0 bases to trimming and J lost 1 base; unmatched junction nucleotides: 10. CDR3 sequence: CACDTVGIRECTDKLIF. CDR3 nucleotides: TGTGCCTGTGACACCGTGGGGATAAGGGAGTGCACCGATAAACTCATCTTT.

This clone has only a few counts. This may arise from a read error, as a much more abundant clone is one base away. Other nucleotide sequences in the sample specify the same CDR3. The genes are TRDV2 and TRDJ1, with 9 bases fitting TRDD3. Germline V gives CDR1 GEAIGNYY, CDR2 EKD. The CDR3 has 16 amino acids. The CDR3 DNA reads TGTGCCTGTGAGCGACTGGGGGAAAAGTACACCGATAAGCTCATCTTT. Protein: CACERLGEKYTDKLIF.

Relative to its sample, this clone is medium-sized. Other DNA sequences of this sample code for an identical CDR3. This CDR3 is CACDTPDTQTGAGGSSWDTRQMFF. The CDR3 bases are TGTGCCTGTGACACTCCCGACACTCAAACTGGTGCTGGGGGCTCTTCCTGGGACACCCGACAGATGTTTTTC. The chain uses TRDV2 and TRDJ3; TRDD3 matches at 7 bases. The CDR3 totals 24 residues. Germline values: CDR1 GEAIGNYY, CDR2 EKD. V lost 1 base and J lost 1; bases outside the gene matches: 24.

This clone was counted a few times. TCRdb's protein, taken from a much larger clone, differs from this DNA's translation at residue 10, likely owing to a read error; the protein displayed comes from the DNA. The genes are TRDV2 and TRDJ1; 10 bases are a match to TRDD3. V shed 3 bases and J 2 bases; nucleotides not matched to a gene: 8. Germline V gene data show CDR1 as GEAIGNYY and CDR2 as EKD. CDR3 size: 16 residues. The CDR3 loop reads CACDGLGDGVTDKLIF. The CDR3 DNA reads as TGTGCCTGTGACGGACTGGGGGATGGCGTGACCGATAAACTCATCTTT.

To note about this clone: One base away lies a much larger clone, so this may be a sequencing read error. V usage is TRDV2 and J usage is TRDJ1, with 8 nucleotides matching TRDD3. Germline CDR1 is GEAIGNYY and CDR2 is EKD. CDR3 size: 19 residues. V was clipped by 3 bases and J by 3 bases; unmatched bases: 20. Here the CDR3 reads CACDALRAGGKQEPDKLIF. CDR3 nucleotide sequence: TGTGCCTGTGACGCCTTGCGGGCTGGGGGAAAACAGGAACCCGATAAACTCATCTTT.

On this clone: This sequence may be a read error, since a much larger clone differs from it by one base. Additional DNA sequences in this sample encode the identical CDR3. This chain connects TRDV2 to TRDJ1; 7 bases are a match to TRDD3. The germline CDR1 and CDR2 sequences are GEAIGNYY and EKD. CDR3 length equals 20 residues. The junction had 20 bases not matched to a gene; V was cut back by 0 bases and J by 2 bases. CDR3 protein: CACDTMPLLRGIIHTDKLIF. For the CDR3, the DNA is TGTGCCTGTGACACCATGCCCCTACTTCGGGGGATTATACATACCGATAAACTCATCTTT.

Details on this clone: A read error is possible here, since a much larger clone lies one base away. Within the sample, other DNA sequences also encode this same CDR3. The genes are TRDV2 and TRDJ1; 9 bases align to TRDD3. Germline CDR1 and CDR2: GEAIGNYY and EKD. The CDR3 sequence is 19 residues long. V lost 0 bases, J lost 0 bases, and 13 bases stayed unmatched. CDR3 region: CACDTIGGYETLYTDKLIF. CDR3 nucleotide sequence: TGTGCCTGTGACACCATTGGGGGATATGAGACCTTGTACACCGATAAACTCATCTTT.

Sample share makes this clone medium-sized. The chain has TRDV2 and TRDJ3, with TRDD3 matching 13 bases. This CDR3 has 21 amino acids. CDR1 GEAIGNYY and CDR2 EKD come from the germline V gene. V trimming: 2 bases; J trimming: 0 bases; junction bases outside the gene matches: 9. CDR3 protein: CACDILLGDTGSSWDTRQMFF. In nucleotides, the CDR3 is TGTGCCTGTGACATCCTACTGGGGGATACGGGGTCCTCCTGGGACACCCGACAGATGTTTTTC.

This clone was picked up a small number of times. TCRdb's entry gives the protein of a much larger clone, which mismatches this DNA's translation at residue 4, likely from a read error; the protein reported here is translated from the DNA. The chain links TRDV2 to TRDJ1; the match to TRDD3 covers 13 bases. Germline lookup yields CDR1 GEAIGNYY and CDR2 EKD. Losses at the gene ends were 6 bases for V and 2 bases for J; bases not matched to a gene: 8. The CDR3 is made up of 16 amino acids. The CDR3 reads CACPQLGDTGTDKLIF. The CDR3 nucleotides are TGTGCCTGTCCCCAACTGGGGGATACGGGGACCGATAAACTCATCTTT.

Comment on this clone: A much larger clone sits a single nucleotide away, making a read error possible. The chain couples TRDV2 to TRDJ3; 12 bases match TRDD3. The CDR3 has 22 residues. Germline V lookup: CDR1 GEAIGNYY, CDR2 EKD. CDR3 sequence reads: CARDTILGDTRAHSWDTRQMFF. CDR3 bases: TGTGCCCGTGACACGATACTGGGGGATACCCGGGCTCACTCCTGGGACACCCGACAGATGTTTTTC.